Below, 7 T cell receptor beta chains from the same sample are listed, as sequenced in a study of CD8+CD57+ T cells in acquired aplastic anemia. Genomic DNA served as template for TCR beta VDJ and CDR3 profiling. TCRdb redid the calling of the reads with MiXCR, one entry per CDR3 protein. The sample gives 250,000 to 350,000 distinct CDR3 sequences, under 65% of which show up once; around 1.3% is in the top ten. Patients included in sequencing had previously demonstrated CD8+CD57+ cell expansion by flow cytometry. The sequenced material came from sorted CD4+, CD8+, or CD8+CD57+ T cells (not recorded which) from PBMCs. These receptors were collected from a human donor with aplastic anemia.

This clonotype was seen at least ten times. The V call is TRBV3-1, the J call TRBJ1-5, with D possibly TRBD1 on 5 matching bases. CDR3 length: 15 residues. Germline lookup yields CDR1 LGHDT and CDR2 YNNKEL (reference sequence). Trimming stripped 1 base from V and 2 bases from J, with 9 bases between. In nucleotides, the CDR3 is TGTGCCAGCAGCCAAGGACAGTTTGGCAATCAGCCCCAGCATTTT. Its protein is CASSQGQFGNQPQHF.

The CDR3 nucleotides read TGTGCTAGTGGTTTGGGGACAGGGGTTGATGGCTACACCTTC. Amino acids: CASGLGTGVDGYTF. The V call is TRBV12-5, the J call TRBJ1-2, with 9 positions matching TRBD1. V lost 1 base, J lost 6 bases, and 3 bases stayed unmatched. The length of the CDR3 is 14 residues. Germline V gene sequence: CDR1 LGHNT, CDR2 FRNRAP.

The chain joins TRBV25-1 to TRBJ2-1; D uncertain. CDR1 is MGHDK, CDR2 SYGVNS, per germline. V was pared by 4 bases and J by 0 bases, with 4 bases between. The CDR3 extends over 13 amino acids. The CDR3 region is CASSGSSYNEQFF. In nucleotides, the CDR3 is TGTGCCAGCAGTGGCAGCTCCTACAATGAGCAGTTCTTC.

J is TRBJ1-6 and V is TRBV7-9; TRBD1 might be the D (6 bases). This CDR3 contains 17 residues. Germline loops: CDR1 SEHNR, CDR2 FQNEAQ (reference sequence). Trimming stripped 5 bases from V and 4 bases from J, with 18 bases between. The CDR3 DNA reads as TGTGCCAGCAGCCTAGGGGCACGGGGGCGGTATAATTCACCCCTCCACTTT. Its translation is CASSLGARGRYNSPLHF.

V gene TRBV29-1 combines with J gene TRBJ1-2, with D unresolved. Trimming pared 8 bases from V and 8 bases from J, leaving 24 bases between. This CDR3 comprises 14 residues. The germline CDR1 and CDR2 sequences are SQVTM and ANQGSEA. CDR3 residues: CSSSPDSASGGYTF. The CDR3, as DNA: TGCAGCTCTTCCCCCGATTCGGCATCGGGAGGCTACACCTTC.

DNA of the CDR3: TGTGCCAGCAGCCAGGAGGCAGGGGCCTACAATGAGCAGTTCTTC. Translating gives CASSQEAGAYNEQFF. The chain carries TRBV3-1 and TRBJ2-1; tentative D call: TRBD1 (6 bases). CDR3 length equals 15 residues. V was clipped by 3 bases and J by 2 bases, with 11 bases between them. Germline values: CDR1 LGHDT, CDR2 YNNKEL (reference sequence).

The V gene is TRBV18, the J gene TRBJ2-5; 7 nucleotides agree with TRBD1. V lost 0 bases, J lost 4 bases, and 5 bases stayed unmatched. The CDR3 consists of 15 residues. The germline gives CDR1 KGHSH, CDR2 LQKENI. The CDR3 loop is CASSPPETGRETQYF. In nucleotides, the CDR3 is TGTGCCAGCTCACCACCGGAGACAGGGCGAGAGACCCAGTACTTC.